This note documents a single T cell receptor (beta chain) sequence. Across 24 US areas, participants ranged in age from roughly 18 to 95 years. Participants were placed into cohorts based on the clinical history they reported. A PCR-confirmed or clinician-diagnosed COVID-19 case had contacted exposed participants within 2 weeks of entry. This record comes from a study of blood T cell repertoires in COVID-19. Study context: The United States, Italy and Spain provided the acute and convalescent COVID-19 samples.

Germline assignment: CDR1 SGHNT and CDR2 YENEEA. The CDR3 is made up of 17 amino acids. Trimming at V came to 5 bases and at J to 4 bases, leaving 13 bases not matched to a gene. Profiling relied on immunoSEQ multiplex PCR, and the TCRdb table lists in-frame clones only, not all of them. The sample records a few hundred thousand clones, around 91% being singletons. Sequences were obtained from PBMCs or T cells enriched from blood (not recorded which). This receptor was identified in a man in his thirties or forties who had been exposed to COVID-19. This rearrangement joins TRBV11-3 to TRBJ2-3; 9 bases agree with TRBD2. CDR3 coding DNA: TGTGCCAGCAGCCCAGGGGCGAGCGGGGGGTGGTCAGATACGCAGTATTTT. Translated, it gives CASSPGASGGWSDTQYF.